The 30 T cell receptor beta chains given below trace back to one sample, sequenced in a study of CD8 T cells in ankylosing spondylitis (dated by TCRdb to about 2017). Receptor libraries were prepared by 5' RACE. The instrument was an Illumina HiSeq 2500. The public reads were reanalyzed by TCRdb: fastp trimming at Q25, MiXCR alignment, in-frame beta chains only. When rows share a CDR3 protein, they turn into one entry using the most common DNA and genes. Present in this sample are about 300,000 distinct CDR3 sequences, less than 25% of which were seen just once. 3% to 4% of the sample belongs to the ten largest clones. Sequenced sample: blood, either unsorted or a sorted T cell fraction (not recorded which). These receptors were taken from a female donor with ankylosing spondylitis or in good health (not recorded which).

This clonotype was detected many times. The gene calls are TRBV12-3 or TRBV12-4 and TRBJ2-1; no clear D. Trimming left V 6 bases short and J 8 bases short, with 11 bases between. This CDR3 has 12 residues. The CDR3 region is CASSPLTHEQFF. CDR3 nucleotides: TGTGCCAGCAGCCCGCTTACCCATGAGCAGTTCTTC.

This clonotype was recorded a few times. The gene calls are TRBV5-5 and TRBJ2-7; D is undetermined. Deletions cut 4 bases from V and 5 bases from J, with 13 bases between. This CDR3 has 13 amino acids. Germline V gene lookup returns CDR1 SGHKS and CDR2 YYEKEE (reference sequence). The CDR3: CASSLTPWDEQYF. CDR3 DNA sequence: TGTGCCAGCAGCCTGACCCCCTGGGACGAGCAGTACTTC.

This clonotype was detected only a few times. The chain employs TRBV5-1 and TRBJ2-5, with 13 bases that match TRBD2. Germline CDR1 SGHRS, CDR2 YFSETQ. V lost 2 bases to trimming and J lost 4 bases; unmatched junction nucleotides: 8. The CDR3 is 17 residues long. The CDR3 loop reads CASSFGDRLAGGETQYF. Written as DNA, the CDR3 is TGCGCCAGCAGCTTTGGGGATAGACTAGCGGGAGGAGAGACCCAGTACTTC. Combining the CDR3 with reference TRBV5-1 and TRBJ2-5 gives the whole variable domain KAGVTQTPRYLIKTRGQQVTLSCSPISGHRSVSWYQQTPGQGLQFLFEYFSETQRNKGNFPGRFSGRQFSNSRSEMNVSTLELGDSALYLCASSFGDRLAGGETQYFGPGTRLLVL.

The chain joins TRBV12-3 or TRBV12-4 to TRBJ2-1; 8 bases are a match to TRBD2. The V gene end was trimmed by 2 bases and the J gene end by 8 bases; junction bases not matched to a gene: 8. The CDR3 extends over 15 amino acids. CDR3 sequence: CASSLKREPGDEQFF. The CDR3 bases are TGTGCCAGCAGTTTAAAGCGGGAGCCTGGCGATGAGCAGTTCTTC.

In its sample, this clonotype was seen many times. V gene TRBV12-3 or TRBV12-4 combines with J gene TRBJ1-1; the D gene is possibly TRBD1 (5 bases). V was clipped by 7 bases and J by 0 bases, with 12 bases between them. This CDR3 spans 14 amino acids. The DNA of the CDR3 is TGTGCCAGCACCTTTGGGGCCGTGAACACTGAAGCTTTCTTT. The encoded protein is CASTFGAVNTEAFF.

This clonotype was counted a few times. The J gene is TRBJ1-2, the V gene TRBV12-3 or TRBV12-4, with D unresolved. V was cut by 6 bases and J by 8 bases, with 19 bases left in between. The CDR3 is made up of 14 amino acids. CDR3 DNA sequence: TGTGCCAGCAGCCCCGGGAAGCTCCATTTAGGCTACACCTTC. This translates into CASSPGKLHLGYTF.

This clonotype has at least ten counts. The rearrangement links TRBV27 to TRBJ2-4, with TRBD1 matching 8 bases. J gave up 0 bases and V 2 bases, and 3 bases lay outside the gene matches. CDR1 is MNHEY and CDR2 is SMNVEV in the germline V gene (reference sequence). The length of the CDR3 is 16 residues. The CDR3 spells CASSLRTGIAKNIQYF. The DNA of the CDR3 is TGTGCCAGCAGTTTACGGACAGGGATAGCCAAAAACATTCAGTACTTC.

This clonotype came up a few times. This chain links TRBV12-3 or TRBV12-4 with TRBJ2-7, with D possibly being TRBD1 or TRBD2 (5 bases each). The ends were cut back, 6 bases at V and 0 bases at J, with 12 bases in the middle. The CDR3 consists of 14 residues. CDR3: CASRKTGLSYEQYF. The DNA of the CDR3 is TGTGCCAGCAGAAAAACAGGACTCTCCTACGAGCAGTACTTC.

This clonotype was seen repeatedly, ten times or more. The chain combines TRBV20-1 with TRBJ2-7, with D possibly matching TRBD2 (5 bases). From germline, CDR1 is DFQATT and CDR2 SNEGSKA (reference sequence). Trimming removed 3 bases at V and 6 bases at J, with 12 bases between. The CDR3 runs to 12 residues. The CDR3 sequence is CSASRTAPEQYF. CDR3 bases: TGCAGTGCTAGTCGGACTGCCCCCGAGCAGTACTTC.

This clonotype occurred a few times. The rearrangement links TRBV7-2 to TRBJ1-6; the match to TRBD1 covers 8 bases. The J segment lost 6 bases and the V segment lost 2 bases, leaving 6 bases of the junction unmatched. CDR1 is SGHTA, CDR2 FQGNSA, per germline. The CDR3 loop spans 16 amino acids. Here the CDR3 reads CASSLTGTGPNSPLHF. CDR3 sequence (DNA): TGTGCCAGCAGCTTAACCGGGACAGGTCCTAATTCACCCCTCCACTTT.

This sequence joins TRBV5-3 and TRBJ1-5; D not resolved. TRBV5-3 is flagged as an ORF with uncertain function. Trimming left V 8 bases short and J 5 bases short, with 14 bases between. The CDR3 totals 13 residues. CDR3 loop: CARTKAGHQPQHF. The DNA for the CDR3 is TGTGCCAGGACCAAGGCGGGTCATCAGCCCCAGCATTTT.

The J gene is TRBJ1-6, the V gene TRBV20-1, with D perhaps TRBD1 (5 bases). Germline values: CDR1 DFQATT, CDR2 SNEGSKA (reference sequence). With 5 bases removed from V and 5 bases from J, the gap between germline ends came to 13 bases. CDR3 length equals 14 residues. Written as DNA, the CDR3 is TGCAGTGCTTTAACCGGACAAGATAATTCACCCCTCCACTTT. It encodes CSALTGQDNSPLHF.

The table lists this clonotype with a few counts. As DNA, the CDR3 is TGTGCCAGCAGCCTGCTCTACGACTCTGATGAAGCTTTCTTT. This sequence encodes CASSLLYDSDEAFF. The rearrangement links TRBV28 to TRBJ1-1; no reliable D call. V was cut by 6 bases and J by 7 bases, with 18 bases left in between. This CDR3 is built from 14 residues. CDR1 and CDR2 (germline): MDHEN, SYDVKM. Based on the CDR3 plus reference TRBV28 and TRBJ1-1, the full variable domain is DVKVTQSSRYLVKRTGEKVFLECVQDMDHENMFWYRQDPGLGLRLIYFSYDVKMKEKGDIPEGYSVSREKKERFSLILESASTNQTSMYLCASSLLYDSDEAFFGQGTRLTVV.

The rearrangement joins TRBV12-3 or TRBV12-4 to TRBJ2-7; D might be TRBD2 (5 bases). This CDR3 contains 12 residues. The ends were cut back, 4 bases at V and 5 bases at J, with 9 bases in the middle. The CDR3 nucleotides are TGTGCCAGCAGTTATGGGAGCAACGAGCAGTACTTC. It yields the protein CASSYGSNEQYF.

CDR3 loop: CASSPHPTSGRRFGELFF. The CDR3 nucleotides read TGTGCCAGCAGTCCCCACCCGACTAGCGGAAGACGGTTCGGGGAGCTGTTTTTT. The chain couples TRBV12-3 or TRBV12-4 to TRBJ2-2, with TRBD2 identical over 9 bases. Unmatched junction bases numbered 17, after V lost 5 bases and J lost 7 bases. This CDR3 is 18 amino acids long.

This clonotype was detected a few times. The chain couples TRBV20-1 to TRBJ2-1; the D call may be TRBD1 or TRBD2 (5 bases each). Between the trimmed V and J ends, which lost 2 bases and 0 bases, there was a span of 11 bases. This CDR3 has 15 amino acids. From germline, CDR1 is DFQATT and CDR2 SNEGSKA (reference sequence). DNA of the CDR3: TGCAGTGCTAGACCCGGGGCCAGCTCCTACAATGAGCAGTTCTTC. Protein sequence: CSARPGASSYNEQFF.

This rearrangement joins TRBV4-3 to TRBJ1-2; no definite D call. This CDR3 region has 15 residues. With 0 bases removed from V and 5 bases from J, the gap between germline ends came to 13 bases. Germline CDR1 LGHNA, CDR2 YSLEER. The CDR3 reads CASSQDLALGYGYTF. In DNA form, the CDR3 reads TGCGCCAGCAGCCAAGACTTGGCCTTGGGGTATGGCTACACCTTC.

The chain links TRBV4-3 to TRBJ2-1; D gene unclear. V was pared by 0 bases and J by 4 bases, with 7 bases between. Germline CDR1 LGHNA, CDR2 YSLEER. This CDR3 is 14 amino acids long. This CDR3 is CASSQERLYNEQFF. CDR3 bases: TGCGCCAGCAGCCAAGAAAGGTTATACAATGAGCAGTTCTTC.

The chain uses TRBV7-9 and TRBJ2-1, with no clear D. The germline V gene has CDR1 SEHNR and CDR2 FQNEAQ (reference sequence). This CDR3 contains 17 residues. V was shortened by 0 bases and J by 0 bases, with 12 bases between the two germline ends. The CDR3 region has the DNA TGTGCCAGCAGCTTAGCGATTGTCTCGAGCTCCTACAATGAGCAGTTCTTC. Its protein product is CASSLAIVSSSYNEQFF.

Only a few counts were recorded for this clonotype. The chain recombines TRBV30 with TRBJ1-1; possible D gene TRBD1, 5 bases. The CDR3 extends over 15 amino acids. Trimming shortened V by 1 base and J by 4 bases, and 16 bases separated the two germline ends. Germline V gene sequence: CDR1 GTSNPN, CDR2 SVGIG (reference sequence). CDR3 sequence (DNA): TGTGCCTGGAGTGCCCTTTCGCGCGGGGGCACTGAAGCTTTCTTT. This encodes CAWSALSRGGTEAFF.

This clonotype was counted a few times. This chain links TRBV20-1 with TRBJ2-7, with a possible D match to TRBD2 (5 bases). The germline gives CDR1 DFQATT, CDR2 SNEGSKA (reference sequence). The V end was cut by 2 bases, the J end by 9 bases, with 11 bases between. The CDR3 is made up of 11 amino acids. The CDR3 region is CSARSGLGQYF. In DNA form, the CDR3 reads TGCAGTGCTAGAAGCGGTCTCGGGCAGTACTTC.

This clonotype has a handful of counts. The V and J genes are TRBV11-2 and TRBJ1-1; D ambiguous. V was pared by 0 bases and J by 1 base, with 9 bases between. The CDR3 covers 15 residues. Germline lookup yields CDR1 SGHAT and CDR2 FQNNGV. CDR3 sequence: CASSLDRIENTEAFF. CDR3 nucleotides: TGTGCCAGCAGCTTAGATCGGATAGAGAACACTGAAGCTTTCTTT.

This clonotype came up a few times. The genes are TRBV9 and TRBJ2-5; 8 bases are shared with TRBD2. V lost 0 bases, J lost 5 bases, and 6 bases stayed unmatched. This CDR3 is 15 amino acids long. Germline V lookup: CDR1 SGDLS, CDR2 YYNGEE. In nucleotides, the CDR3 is TGTGCCAGCAGCGTAGGAAATAGCGGGACCGAGACCCAGTACTTC. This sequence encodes CASSVGNSGTETQYF.

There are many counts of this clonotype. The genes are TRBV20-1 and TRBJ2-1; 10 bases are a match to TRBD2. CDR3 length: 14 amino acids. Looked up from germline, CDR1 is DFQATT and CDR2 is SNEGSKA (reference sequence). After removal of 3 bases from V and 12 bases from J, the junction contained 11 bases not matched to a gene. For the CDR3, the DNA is TGCAGTGCTAGGGCCGGGACTAGCGTTCACGGGCAGTTCTTC. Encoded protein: CSARAGTSVHGQFF.

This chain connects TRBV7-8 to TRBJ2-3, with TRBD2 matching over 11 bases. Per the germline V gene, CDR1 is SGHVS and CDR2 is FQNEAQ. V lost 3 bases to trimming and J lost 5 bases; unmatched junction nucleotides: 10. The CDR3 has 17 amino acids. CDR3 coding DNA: TGTGCCAGCAGCTTCTTAGCGGGAGGGCGTGTGGGAGATACGCAGTATTTT. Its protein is CASSFLAGGRVGDTQYF.

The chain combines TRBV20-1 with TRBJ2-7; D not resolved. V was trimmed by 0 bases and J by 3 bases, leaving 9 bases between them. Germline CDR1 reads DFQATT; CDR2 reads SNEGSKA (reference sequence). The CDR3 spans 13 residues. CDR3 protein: CSARERHLYEQYF. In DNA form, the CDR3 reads TGCAGTGCTAGAGAGAGACACCTCTACGAGCAGTACTTC.

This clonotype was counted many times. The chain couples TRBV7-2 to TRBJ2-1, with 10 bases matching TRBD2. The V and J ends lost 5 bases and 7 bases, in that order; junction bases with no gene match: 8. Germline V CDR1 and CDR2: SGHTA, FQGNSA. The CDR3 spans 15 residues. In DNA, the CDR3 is TGTGCCAGCAGCAAAAGCGGGAGGGTCGGGAATGAGCAGTTCTTC. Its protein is CASSKSGRVGNEQFF.

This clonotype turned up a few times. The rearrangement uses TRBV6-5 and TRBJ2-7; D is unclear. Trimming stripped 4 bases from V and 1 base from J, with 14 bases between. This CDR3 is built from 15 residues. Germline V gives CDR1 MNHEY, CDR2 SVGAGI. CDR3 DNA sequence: TGTGCCAGCAGTTGGGCAGCCTCGCGGTCCTACGAGCAGTACTTC. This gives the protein CASSWAASRSYEQYF.

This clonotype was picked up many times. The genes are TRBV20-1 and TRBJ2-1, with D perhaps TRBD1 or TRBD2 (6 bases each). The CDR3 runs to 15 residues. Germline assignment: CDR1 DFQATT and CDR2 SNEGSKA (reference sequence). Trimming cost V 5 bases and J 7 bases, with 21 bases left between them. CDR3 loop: CSALGGAGRTNEQFF. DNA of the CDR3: TGCAGTGCTTTAGGGGGTGCTGGGAGGACAAATGAGCAGTTCTTC.

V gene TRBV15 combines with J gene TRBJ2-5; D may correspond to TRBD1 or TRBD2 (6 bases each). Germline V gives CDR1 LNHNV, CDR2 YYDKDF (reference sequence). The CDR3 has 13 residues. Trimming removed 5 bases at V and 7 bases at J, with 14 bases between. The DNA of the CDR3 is TGTGCCACCAGCCAGGGGCGCGGGGTGACCCAGTACTTC. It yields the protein CATSQGRGVTQYF.